This T cell receptor beta chain was recorded in a study of blood T cell repertoires in COVID-19. Study details: The United States, Italy and Spain were the sources of the acute and convalescent COVID-19 samples.

As processed by the authors: Estimated nucleated cell counts came from reference gene primer amplification. The method was immunoSEQ multiplex PCR; TCRdb's version includes in-frame clones alone and lacks a portion of them. That table is the source of V, J and clone size, and D and trimming were worked out from the DNA. The repertoire has around 260,000 clones, about four fifths of them found once; the top ten carry more than 8%. The ends were cut back, 7 bases at V and 5 bases at J, with 17 bases in the middle. The CDR3 spans 15 residues. The germline V gene has CDR1 MNHEY and CDR2 SVGAGI. The sample was peripheral blood. The rearrangement links TRBV6-5 to TRBJ2-2; tentative D call: TRBD2 (6 bases). The source of this sequence is a woman between 50 and 59 years old who had recovered from COVID-19. Written as DNA, the CDR3 is TGTGCCAGCAACCCTACGGCGGCGGGGACCGGGGAGCTGTTTTTT. Translated, it gives CASNPTAAGTGELFF.